The next 27 T cell receptor beta chains were all read from a single sample in a study of T cell repertoires in cytomegalovirus infection. TCRdb used MiXCR to reprocess the reads, holding one entry per CDR3 protein. The sample carries about 900,000 distinct CDR3 sequences, 25% to 40% recorded once. For these TCRs, the target antigens are not known. The sequences come from cultured CD8+ T cells from PBMCs, collected from culture after CMV antigen stimulation. These receptors came from a human donor in good health (CMV status not recorded). Some clones in this sample may be carry-over from other donors' samples.

In its sample, this clonotype was seen once. V and J are TRBV15 and TRBJ2-2, with 8 bases lining up with TRBD1. The V segment lost 0 bases and the J segment 5 bases; nucleotides outside the gene matches: 8. The germline CDR1 and CDR2 sequences are LNHNV and YYDKDF (reference sequence). The CDR3 loop spans 17 amino acids. The DNA for the CDR3 is TGTGCCACCAGCAGAGATCTAGCAGGGGGCCGGACCGGGGAGCTGTTTTTT. This translates into CATSRDLAGGRTGELFF.

The rearrangement uses TRBV5-1 and TRBJ1-1; 7 nucleotides agree with TRBD1. J lost 4 bases, V lost 4 bases, and 10 bases had no gene match. CDR1 is SGHRS and CDR2 is YFSETQ in the germline V gene. The CDR3 is 15 residues long. This CDR3 reads CASSVNRGPFTEAFF. CDR3 bases: TGCGCCAGCAGCGTTAATAGGGGGCCTTTCACTGAAGCTTTCTTT.

This clonotype was seen many times. The chain recombines TRBV12-3 or TRBV12-4 with TRBJ2-1, with 10 positions matching TRBD1. V lost 5 bases and J lost 14; bases outside the gene matches: 6. This CDR3 comprises 12 residues. The CDR3, as DNA: TGTGCCAGCAGTCCGGGGACAGGGGAAGAGTTCTTC. Translated: CASSPGTGEEFF.

This clonotype was seen more than once but under ten times. V usage is TRBV7-2 and J usage is TRBJ2-6; 7 bases map to TRBD2. CDR1 is SGHTA, CDR2 FQGNSA, per germline. The V and J ends lost 10 bases and 5 bases, in that order; junction bases with no gene match: 14. The CDR3 has 16 residues. The CDR3 loop reads CATPLADLLRANVLTF. The CDR3 bases are TGTGCCACCCCCCTAGCGGACCTCTTAAGGGCCAACGTCCTGACTTTC.

The chain recombines TRBV27 with TRBJ2-1; D gene ambiguous. V lost 1 base to trimming and J lost 8 bases, with 9 bases between them. The CDR3 totals 13 residues. CDR1 is MNHEY, CDR2 SMNVEV, per germline (reference sequence). CDR3 DNA sequence: TGTGCCAGCAGTTTATGGGCTTACGATGAGCAGTTCTTC. It specifies CASSLWAYDEQFF.

This clonotype turned up a few times. The J gene is TRBJ1-5, the V gene TRBV27; D perhaps matches TRBD1 (5 bases). The CDR3 runs 13 residues. Germline CDR1 and CDR2: MNHEY and SMNVEV (reference sequence). Between the trimmed V and J ends, which lost 7 bases and 5 bases, there was a span of 12 bases. The DNA for the CDR3 is TGTGCCAGCAAAATGGGGGGGGATCAGCCCCAGCATTTT. This codes for CASKMGGDQPQHF.

This chain connects TRBV7-9 to TRBJ2-1; D is undetermined. Germline V gene data show CDR1 as SEHNR and CDR2 as FQNEAQ (reference sequence). This CDR3 has 12 residues. Trimming took 5 bases from V and 5 from J, leaving 7 bases between them. The CDR3 DNA follows: TGTGCCAGCAGCCCGACGCACAATGAGCAGTTCTTC. Protein product: CASSPTHNEQFF.

This clonotype was observed a handful of times. The CDR3 DNA follows: TGTGCCAGCAGTTACGGGTGGGATGAGCAGTTCTTC. This codes for CASSYGWDEQFF. The chain recombines TRBV6-2 or TRBV6-3 with TRBJ2-1; the D is unclear. The germline V gene has CDR1 MNHEY and CDR2 SVGEGT. CDR3 size: 12 residues. V lost 2 bases to trimming and J lost 8 bases, with 7 bases between them.

The V call is TRBV7-6, the J call TRBJ2-7, with TRBD2 matching over 13 bases. CDR1 and CDR2 (germline): SGHVS, FNYEAQ. The CDR3 is 15 residues long. V lost 5 bases and J lost 2; bases outside the gene matches: 3. The chain's CDR3 is CASSGTSGEAYEQYF. CDR3 coding DNA: TGTGCCAGCAGCGGGACTAGCGGGGAGGCCTACGAGCAGTACTTC. Full variable domain (remainder filled in from reference TRBV7-6 and TRBJ2-7): GAGVSQSPRYKVTKRGQDVALRCDPISGHVSLYWYRQALGQGPEFLTYFNYEAQQDKSGLPNDRFSAERPEGSISTLTIQRTEQRDSAMYRCASSGTSGEAYEQYFGPGTRLTVT.

This clonotype was counted at least ten times. The chain couples TRBV7-2 to TRBJ1-3; D not certain. V dropped 2 bases and J dropped 0 bases, with 14 bases sitting between them. This CDR3 is 17 amino acids long. CDR1 is SGHTA, CDR2 FQGNSA, per germline. For the CDR3, the DNA is TGTGCCAGCAGCTTACGACCGACCTCAATCTCTGGAAACACCATATATTTT. It encodes CASSLRPTSISGNTIYF.

The chain links TRBV4-2 to TRBJ2-6; the D is unclear. The germline V gene has CDR1 LGHNA and CDR2 YNFKEQ. Between the trimmed V and J ends, which lost 0 bases and 0 bases, there was a span of 15 bases. The CDR3 runs to 19 residues. CDR3 residues: CASSQERPPAFSGANVLTF. Written as DNA, the CDR3 is TGTGCCAGCAGCCAAGAGCGGCCCCCTGCCTTCTCTGGGGCCAACGTCCTGACTTTC.

This clonotype was counted only a few times. The chain recombines TRBV5-5 with TRBJ2-7, with D uncertain. The CDR3 has 15 residues. V lost 4 bases to trimming and J lost 5 bases, with 19 bases between them. The V gene's germline CDR1 is SGHKS and CDR2 YYEKEE (reference sequence). The CDR3 here is CASSPVLPTGDEQYF. Here the CDR3 DNA reads TGTGCCAGCAGCCCCGTGTTACCAACGGGCGACGAGCAGTACTTC.

This chain joins TRBV6-6 and TRBJ2-7; 8 bases fit TRBD1. From germline, CDR1 is MNHNY and CDR2 SVGAGI (reference sequence). This CDR3 has 17 amino acids. V dropped 2 bases and J dropped 0; count of bases not matched to a gene: 9. The CDR3 bases are TGTGCCAGCAGTTACCCCCCGACAGGGGTGAGCTCCTACGAGCAGTACTTC. Its translation is CASSYPPTGVSSYEQYF.

This clonotype was recorded many times. The chain has TRBV7-2 and TRBJ2-2, with 9 nucleotides matching TRBD2. Germline V gene sequence: CDR1 SGHTA, CDR2 FQGNSA. V lost 2 bases and J lost 6; bases outside the gene matches: 4. This CDR3 region has 15 residues. The CDR3: CASSLNRGGAGELFF. Written as DNA, the CDR3 is TGTGCCAGCAGCTTAAACCGCGGGGGGGCCGGGGAGCTGTTTTTT.

This clonotype was seen repeatedly, ten times or more. Here the CDR3 reads CASSSPLGLFSNQPQHF. Written as DNA, the CDR3 is TGTGCCAGCAGCTCCCCATTAGGGCTTTTTAGCAATCAGCCCCAGCATTTT. The chain combines TRBV7-2 with TRBJ1-5; the D is unclear. Per the germline V gene, CDR1 is SGHTA and CDR2 is FQGNSA. The CDR3 length is 17 residues. Trimming removed 4 bases at V and 0 bases at J, with 16 bases between.

CDR3 in DNA: TGCAGCGTGGGACAGGGGGCCACTGAAGCTTTCTTT. Its protein is CSVGQGATEAFF. The rearrangement joins TRBV29-1 to TRBJ1-1, with 12 bases aligning to TRBD1. The CDR3 extends over 12 amino acids. Germline CDR1 SQVTM, CDR2 ANQGSEA. V shed 6 bases, J shed 4 bases, and the junction held 0 bases outside the gene matches.

The table lists this clonotype with many counts. The chain is built from TRBV7-3 and TRBJ2-1; 8 bases align to TRBD2. The germline V gene encodes CDR1 SGHTA and CDR2 FQGTGA. The V segment lost 2 bases and the J segment 7 bases; nucleotides outside the gene matches: 7. CDR3 length equals 15 residues. CDR3 coding DNA: TGTGCCAGCAGCTTAGGAACTAGCGGTATGAATGAGCAGTTCTTC. Translating it yields CASSLGTSGMNEQFF.

V usage is TRBV24-1 and J usage is TRBJ2-6; TRBD1 matches 7 bases. The germline V gene has CDR1 KGHDR and CDR2 SFDVKD. Trimming took 4 bases from V and 1 from J; bases not matched to a gene: 6. The CDR3 totals 17 residues. CDR3 DNA: TGTGCCACCAGTGAGGAGAACAGGGGATCTGGGGCCAACGTCCTGACTTTC. Its translation is CATSEENRGSGANVLTF.

This clonotype was seen just once. This could be a read error, since a much larger clone is one nucleotide away. The rearrangement joins TRBV7-2 to TRBJ1-1, with unresolved D. This CDR3 is built from 14 residues. Germline V gives CDR1 SGHTA, CDR2 FQGNSA. The germline V and J ends were trimmed by 3 bases and 7 bases, with 15 bases remaining between them. For the CDR3, the DNA is TGTGCCAGCAGCTTTCCGGAAACCTCCCTTGAAGCTTTCTTT. This codes for CASSFPETSLEAFF.

V is TRBV7-8 and J is TRBJ1-2; D call uncertain. CDR3 size: 16 residues. Germline V lookup: CDR1 SGHVS, CDR2 FQNEAQ. Deletions cut 2 bases from V and 3 bases from J, with 16 bases between. CDR3 nucleotide sequence: TGTGCCAGCAGCTTAACGGGCGGGCAGTCTGACTATGGCTACACCTTC. It is translated as CASSLTGGQSDYGYTF.

The genes are TRBV6-5 and TRBJ2-1; D may correspond to TRBD1 or TRBD2 (5 bases each). Deletions cut 4 bases from V and 8 bases from J, with 18 bases between. CDR1 is MNHEY and CDR2 is SVGAGI in the germline V gene. The CDR3 totals 15 residues. The CDR3 DNA sequence: TGTGCCAGCAGTTCCTGGCAGGGTGAGCGGCATGAGCAGTTCTTC. The encoded protein is CASSSWQGERHEQFF.

In its sample, this clonotype was seen a few times. V gene TRBV9 combines with J gene TRBJ1-2, with D perhaps matching TRBD1 (5 bases). This CDR3 region has 14 residues. Trimming left V 5 bases short and J 0 bases short, with 11 bases between. From germline, CDR1 is SGDLS and CDR2 YYNGEE. The CDR3: CASRQTGPNYGYTF. Written as DNA, the CDR3 is TGTGCCAGCAGACAAACAGGCCCTAACTATGGCTACACCTTC.

This clonotype has just a few counts. The chain recombines TRBV2 with TRBJ2-3; TRBD2 agrees at 9 bases. The trim removed 4 bases at V and 1 base at J, leaving 6 bases unmatched. This CDR3 has 16 amino acids. The V gene's germline CDR1 is SNHLY and CDR2 FYNNEI. This chain's CDR3 is CASSGEKRGGTDTQYF. The CDR3 nucleotides are TGTGCCAGCAGTGGAGAGAAGCGGGGGGGCACAGATACGCAGTATTTT.

The sample holds a few counts of this clonotype. The V gene is TRBV6-2 or TRBV6-3, the J gene TRBJ2-1; 15 bases line up with TRBD2. V lost 2 bases and J lost 6; bases outside the gene matches: 8. CDR1 MNHEY and CDR2 SVGEGT come from the germline V gene. The CDR3 consists of 18 residues. For the CDR3, the DNA is TGTGCCAGCAGTTACGATTGGACTAGCGGGGGGGCCAGCAATGAGCAGTTCTTC. Protein product: CASSYDWTSGGASNEQFF.

The gene calls are TRBV6-8 and TRBJ1-2; no clear D. The germline CDR1 and CDR2 sequences are MNHGY and SAAAGT. V lost 3 bases, J lost 4 bases, and 21 bases lay in between. The CDR3 is made up of 17 amino acids. Written as DNA, the CDR3 is TGTGCCAGCAGTTATTTATCAAACAGTGTTATAGGCTATGGCTACACCTTC. It yields the protein CASSYLSNSVIGYGYTF.

This clonotype has a count of ten or more. The rearrangement joins TRBV7-8 to TRBJ2-5; 8 nucleotides line up with TRBD1. The junction had 3 bases not matched to a gene; V was cut back by 6 bases and J by 3 bases. From germline, CDR1 is SGHVS and CDR2 FQNEAQ. The CDR3 extends over 13 amino acids. In nucleotides, the CDR3 is TGTGCCAGCAGACTGACAGGGGAAGAGACCCAGTACTTC. This gives the protein CASRLTGEETQYF. Full variable domain (rest looked up from reference TRBV7-8 and TRBJ2-5): GAGVSQSPRYKVAKRGQDVALRCDPISGHVSLFWYQQALGQGPEFLTYFQNEAQLDKSGLPSDRFFAERPEGSVSTLKIQRTQQEDSAVYLCASRLTGEETQYFGPGTRLLVL.

This clonotype was seen more than once but under ten times. The V gene is TRBV29-1, the J gene TRBJ1-1; TRBD1 is a possible D gene (6 bases). Between the trimmed V and J ends, which lost 3 bases and 1 base, there was a span of 12 bases. The CDR3 length is 14 residues. CDR1 is SQVTM and CDR2 is ANQGSEA in the germline V gene. As DNA, the CDR3 is TGCAGCGTTGATACGGGGGCGCGGAACACTGAAGCTTTCTTT. Encoded protein: CSVDTGARNTEAFF.